The 26 T cell receptor beta chains below were found in one sample sequenced in a study of blood T cells in healthy people across ages. The use of a sample-barcoded 5' primer and a J-beta primer mix characterized a second PCR of roughly 6 to 11 cycles. TCRdb reprocessed the 5' RACE reads via MiXCR and lists one record per CDR3 protein. The table shows about 680,000 distinct CDR3 sequences, with approximately 49% occurring only once. Sequencing was performed on blood. These receptors were taken from a woman aged 55-69 years in good health.

This clonotype was detected a few times. The CDR3 here is CASSTPGQKNTGELFF. The CDR3 coding sequence is TGTGCCAGCAGCACTCCGGGACAGAAGAACACCGGGGAGCTGTTTTTT. V gene TRBV11-3 combines with J gene TRBJ2-2, with 7 bases lining up with TRBD1. The trim removed 5 bases at V and 1 base at J, leaving 7 bases unmatched. CDR1 and CDR2 (germline): SGHNT, YENEEA. The CDR3 spans 16 residues.

The V gene is TRBV20-1, the J gene TRBJ1-1, with D possibly being TRBD1 (6 bases). This CDR3 spans 14 amino acids. Germline-derived CDR1 and CDR2 are DFQATT and SNEGSKA (reference sequence). The germline V and J ends were trimmed by 5 bases and 5 bases, with 18 bases remaining between them. Here the CDR3 reads CSAPQAGARTEAFF. CDR3 sequence (DNA): TGCAGTGCTCCGCAGGCGGGGGCAAGAACTGAAGCTTTCTTT.

The chain uses TRBV7-2 and TRBJ2-1; 9 bases line up with TRBD1. V was pared by 2 bases and J by 7 bases, with 12 bases of the junction left unmatched. The germline gives CDR1 SGHTA, CDR2 FQGNSA. The CDR3 is 17 residues long. The CDR3 reads CASSLTGRDRVKNEQFF. The CDR3 DNA follows: TGTGCCAGCAGCTTAACAGGACGGGACAGGGTTAAGAATGAGCAGTTCTTC.

This sequence joins TRBV30 and TRBJ2-6; 8 positions match TRBD2. The junction had 14 bases not matched to a gene; V was cut back by 4 bases and J by 0 bases. The CDR3 covers 19 residues. CDR1 is GTSNPN, CDR2 SVGIG, per germline (reference sequence). CDR3 coding DNA: TGTGCCTGGATCCCCAAGACTAGCGTAAGACTCTCTGGGGCCAACGTCCTGACTTTC. Residues: CAWIPKTSVRLSGANVLTF.

This clonotype has just a few counts. The chain couples TRBV9 to TRBJ2-7; no reliable D call. The V and J ends lost 0 bases and 3 bases respectively, with 13 bases between them. Germline V gives CDR1 SGDLS, CDR2 YYNGEE. The CDR3 totals 15 residues. The CDR3 reads CASSVEPSPDYEQYF. In DNA, the CDR3 is TGTGCCAGCAGCGTAGAACCTAGTCCAGACTACGAGCAGTACTTC. The whole variable domain, remainder taken from reference TRBV9 and TRBJ2-7, is DSGVTQTPKHLITATGQRVTLRCSPRSGDLSVYWYQQSLDQGLQFLIQYYNGEERAKGNILERFSAQQFPDLHSELNLSSLELGDSALYFCASSVEPSPDYEQYFGPGTRLTVT.

This clonotype turned up a few times. V gene TRBV20-1 combines with J gene TRBJ2-7; 11 positions agree with TRBD2. The junction had 7 bases not matched to a gene; V was cut back by 5 bases and J by 4 bases. Per germline, CDR1 DFQATT and CDR2 SNEGSKA (reference sequence). The CDR3 consists of 14 residues. CDR3 residues: CSASPGLADYEQYF. The DNA of the CDR3 is TGCAGTGCTTCACCGGGACTAGCGGATTACGAGCAGTACTTC.

In its sample, this clonotype was seen a few times. The V and J genes are TRBV12-3 or TRBV12-4 and TRBJ2-4; possible D gene TRBD2, 5 bases. The J call may not be correct, given that the DNA end is closer to TRBJ2-7. This CDR3 is built from 14 residues. For the CDR3, the DNA is TGTGCCAGCAGTTTAGGGACTGTTCGGTACGAGCAGTACTTC. Encoded protein: CASSLGTVRYEQYF.

This chain uses TRBV28 with TRBJ2-5; TRBD1 or TRBD2 may be the D gene (5 bases each). This CDR3 comprises 15 residues. Looked up from germline, CDR1 is MDHEN and CDR2 is SYDVKM. V was clipped by 4 bases and J by 5 bases, with 17 bases between them. The DNA of the CDR3 is TGTGCCAGCAGTTATCCCCAGGGAGCAGGGGAGACCCAGTACTTC. This gives the protein CASSYPQGAGETQYF.

V usage is TRBV27 and J usage is TRBJ2-3; D ambiguous. The germline CDR1 and CDR2 sequences are MNHEY and SMNVEV (reference sequence). V shed 4 bases and J shed 3 bases, with 5 bases lying between them. The CDR3 spans 12 residues. CDR3 nucleotide sequence: TGTGCCAGCAGTTACGATACAGATACGCAGTATTTT. Translated, it gives CASSYDTDTQYF.

V is TRBV28 and J is TRBJ2-5; 9 bases line up with TRBD1. The CDR3 has 15 amino acids. With 1 base clipped from V and 5 bases from J, the junction kept 5 bases outside the gene matches. Per germline, CDR1 MDHEN and CDR2 SYDVKM. The CDR3 region has the DNA TGTGCCAGCAGTTTATTGGACAGGGGTGGGGAGACCCAGTACTTC. It yields the protein CASSLLDRGGETQYF.

The CDR3: CASSRLLGVTSTDTQYF. Here the CDR3 DNA reads TGCGCCAGCAGCCGATTGTTGGGGGTTACTAGCACAGATACGCAGTATTTT. The chain recombines TRBV5-1 with TRBJ2-3; D is possibly TRBD1 or TRBD2 (5 bases each). Per the germline V gene, CDR1 is SGHRS and CDR2 is YFSETQ. The V and J ends lost 4 bases and 0 bases respectively, with 18 bases between them. This CDR3 is built from 17 residues.

This clonotype has just a few counts. V and J are TRBV20-1 and TRBJ1-2, with 7 bases lining up with TRBD1. Germline V gene sequence: CDR1 DFQATT, CDR2 SNEGSKA (reference sequence). Trimming at V came to 4 bases and at J to 8 bases, leaving 10 bases not matched to a gene. The CDR3 spans 13 residues. This chain's CDR3 is CSATQTGFEGYTF. DNA of the CDR3: TGCAGTGCTACCCAGACAGGGTTCGAAGGCTACACCTTC.

This clonotype was detected once. The gene calls are TRBV20-1 and TRBJ2-7, with 9 bases fitting TRBD2. Trimming removed 6 bases from V and 0 bases from J; junction bases left unmatched: 9. The CDR3 extends over 15 amino acids. The germline V gene encodes CDR1 DFQATT and CDR2 SNEGSKA (reference sequence). The CDR3 loop is CSASGTSRPSYEQYF. The CDR3 DNA is TGCAGTGCCTCAGGGACTAGCCGGCCCTCCTACGAGCAGTACTTC.

This chain joins TRBV4-3 and TRBJ1-4, with a tentative D call TRBD1 (5 bases). Germline values: CDR1 LGHNA, CDR2 YSLEER. The CDR3 covers 15 residues. Trimming took off 0 bases at V and 8 bases at J, with 13 bases between the two ends. CDR3 sequence (DNA): TGCGCCAGCAGCCAAGAAAGGGGACGGAAGGAAAAACTGTTTTTT. It yields the protein CASSQERGRKEKLFF.

In its sample, this clonotype was seen many times. The chain employs TRBV29-1 and TRBJ2-1, with D perhaps TRBD2 (6 bases). V shed 1 base and J shed 8 bases, with 21 bases lying between them. Germline CDR1 SQVTM, CDR2 ANQGSEA. This CDR3 comprises 16 residues. The CDR3 sequence is CSVEAPRLGRYDEQFF. The DNA for the CDR3 is TGCAGCGTTGAAGCCCCCCGACTAGGGAGGTATGATGAGCAGTTCTTC.

This clonotype has only a few counts. The rearrangement uses TRBV5-5 and TRBJ1-1; D remains unclear. Trimming stripped 2 bases from V and 3 bases from J, with 11 bases between. The germline gives CDR1 SGHKS, CDR2 YYEKEE (reference sequence). The CDR3 is 14 amino acids. CDR3 coding DNA: TGTGCCAGCAGCTTTGTCGAAGCGGACACTGAAGCTTTCTTT. It codes for CASSFVEADTEAFF. Full variable domain (remainder filled in from reference TRBV5-5 and TRBJ1-1): DAGVTQSPTHLIKTRGQQVTLRCSPISGHKSVSWYQQVLGQGPQFIFQYYEKEERGRGNFPDRFSARQFPNYSSELNVNALLLGDSALYLCASSFVEADTEAFFGQGTRLTVV.

This clonotype was detected many times. This chain links TRBV7-2 with TRBJ2-2, with 8 bases lining up with TRBD2. The CDR3 loop spans 14 amino acids. After removal of 6 bases from V and 8 bases from J, the junction contained 8 bases not matched to a gene. The germline V gene encodes CDR1 SGHTA and CDR2 FQGNSA. Written as DNA, the CDR3 is TGTGCCAGCAGAAGCGGGAGTTCCTCGGGGGAGCTGTTTTTT. It yields the protein CASRSGSSSGELFF.

This clonotype showed up just a few times. V is TRBV7-9 and J is TRBJ1-6; the D gene is possibly TRBD1 (6 bases). Germline V gene sequence: CDR1 SEHNR, CDR2 FQNEAQ (reference sequence). The CDR3 consists of 15 residues. V was trimmed by 8 bases and J by 5 bases, leaving 16 bases between them. CDR3 amino acids: CASRDGQTNNSPLHF. CDR3 nucleotide sequence: TGTGCCAGCCGTGACGGACAGACCAATAATTCACCCCTCCACTTT.

This sequence joins TRBV7-2 and TRBJ2-4; TRBD1 agrees at 10 bases. The DNA end is a closer match to TRBJ2-7, so the J assignment may be wrong. Germline-derived CDR1 and CDR2 are SGHTA and FQGNSA. There are 16 residues in the CDR3. CDR3 nucleotides: TGTGCCAGCAGCGGGACGGGACAGGGGACCTCCTACGAGCAGTACTTC. It codes for CASSGTGQGTSYEQYF.

The chain couples TRBV11-2 to TRBJ2-3; D unclear. This CDR3 is 15 amino acids long. Trimming removed 2 bases at V and 3 bases at J, with 12 bases between. Germline V gene lookup returns CDR1 SGHAT and CDR2 FQNNGV. The CDR3, as DNA: TGTGCCAGCAGCTTAAAGTCCAGTGGGACAGATACGCAGTATTTT. Translation: CASSLKSSGTDTQYF.

This chain connects TRBV7-2 to TRBJ1-4; D is unresolved. The CDR3 is 13 amino acids. V lost 7 bases and J lost 8, with 14 bases in between. CDR1 is SGHTA, CDR2 FQGNSA, per germline. The CDR3 region is CASTDPGREKLFF. CDR3 DNA sequence: TGTGCCAGCACCGACCCCGGGCGGGAAAAACTGTTTTTT. The full variable domain, with the rest looked up from reference TRBV7-2 and TRBJ1-4, is GAGVSQSPSNKVTEKGKDVELRCDPISGHTALYWYRQSLGQGLEFLIYFQGNSAPDKSGLPSDRFSAERTGGSVSTLTIQRTQQEDSAVYLCASTDPGREKLFFGSGTQLSVL.

The J gene is TRBJ1-5, the V gene TRBV2; the D gene is possibly TRBD1 (6 bases). Per the germline V gene, CDR1 is SNHLY and CDR2 is FYNNEI. V lost 7 bases to trimming and J lost 3 bases, with 10 bases between them. The CDR3 length is 13 residues. This CDR3 is CASKRDNNQPQHF. The CDR3 coding sequence is TGTGCCAGCAAAAGGGACAACAATCAGCCCCAGCATTTT.

The chain combines TRBV28 with TRBJ2-3; 8 nucleotides line up with TRBD1. The V gene's germline CDR1 is MDHEN and CDR2 SYDVKM. J was trimmed by 14 bases and V by 5 bases; bases with no gene match: 9. This CDR3 has 12 residues. The CDR3 sequence: CASSPLDRAGYF. For the CDR3, the DNA is TGTGCCAGCAGTCCGTTGGACAGGGCGGGGTATTTT.

Notes on this clonotype: It may be a read error: a sequence one base away is much more abundant. The CDR3 region is CGRRDSSYEQYF. The CDR3 nucleotides read TGCGGCCGAAGGGACTCCTCCTACGAGCAGTACTTC. V is TRBV20-1 and J is TRBJ2-7, with a weak D call TRBD2 (6 bases). The CDR3 is 12 residues long. Germline loops: CDR1 DFQATT, CDR2 SNEGSKA (reference sequence).

V and J are TRBV29-1 and TRBJ2-1; TRBD1 matches 8 bases. With V trimmed by 7 bases and J by 9 bases, 2 bases remained unmatched. The length of the CDR3 is 10 residues. Germline V lookup: CDR1 SQVTM, CDR2 ANQGSEA. The CDR3 nucleotides are TGCAGCGCAGGGGGCGGTGAGCAGTTCTTC. Encoded protein: CSAGGGEQFF.

The chain combines TRBV11-2 with TRBJ2-1; 14 bases fit TRBD2. The CDR3 sequence is 16 residues long. J was trimmed by 5 bases and V by 4 bases; bases with no gene match: 4. CDR1 is SGHAT, CDR2 FQNNGV, per germline. The DNA of the CDR3 is TGTGCCAGCAGCTCGGGACTAGCGGGAGCCCACAATGAGCAGTTCTTC. Protein product: CASSSGLAGAHNEQFF.